These 25 T cell receptor beta chains originate from one sample sequenced in a study of CD8+ T cells in alopecia areata. Sequencing templates came from extracted RNA that was reverse transcribed into cDNA. Using immunoSEQ multiplex PCR, the repertoire was profiled, and TCRdb retains in-frame clones only, with some absent. The sample includes some 200,000 clones, 45% to 70% of them seen just once. What was sequenced was CD8+ T cells sorted from blood. These receptor sequences come from a human donor in good health.

This chain joins TRBV18 and TRBJ2-6; the D gene is possibly TRBD2 (6 bases). In germline, CDR1 is KGHSH, CDR2 LQKENI. V was clipped by 2 bases and J by 2 bases, with 7 bases between them. The CDR3 runs 15 residues. CDR3 coding DNA: TGTGCCAGCTCACCAGGGACTCCTGGGGCCAACGTCCTGACTTTC. Its protein is CASSPGTPGANVLTF.

This chain links TRBV9 with TRBJ2-5; D call uncertain. Per germline, CDR1 SGDLS and CDR2 YYNGEE. Between the trimmed V and J ends, which lost 6 bases and 4 bases, there was a span of 19 bases. The CDR3 extends over 15 amino acids. CDR3 protein: CASTSTARERETQYF. The CDR3 region has the DNA TGTGCCAGCACCTCTACGGCTAGAGAACGAGAGACCCAGTACTTC.

This chain connects TRBV4-1 to TRBJ2-7, with 10 bases lining up with TRBD1. Germline V CDR1 and CDR2: MGHRA, YSYEKL. After removal of 3 bases from V and 4 bases from J, the junction contained 9 bases not matched to a gene. This CDR3 spans 16 amino acids. In nucleotides, the CDR3 is TGCGCCAGCAGCCAGCTACAGACAGGGGGCGAGTACGAGCAGTACTTC. Protein sequence: CASSQLQTGGEYEQYF.

The chain combines TRBV6-5 with TRBJ2-7, with a weak D call TRBD2 (5 bases). The germline CDR1 and CDR2 sequences are MNHEY and SVGAGI. The CDR3 is made up of 13 amino acids. V gave up 0 bases and J gave up 2 bases, with 5 bases separating them. CDR3 amino acids: CASSYSEAYEQYF. Here the CDR3 DNA reads TGTGCCAGCAGTTACTCGGAGGCCTACGAGCAGTACTTC.

This clone occurred a few times. The chain recombines TRBV9 with TRBJ2-6; D gene ambiguous. Trimming stripped 1 base from V and 4 bases from J, with 9 bases between. Per germline, CDR1 SGDLS and CDR2 YYNGEE. The CDR3 totals 15 residues. The CDR3 DNA follows: TGTGCCAGCAGCGTACAGTGGGCCGGGGCCAACGTCCTGACTTTC. It translates to CASSVQWAGANVLTF. The full variable domain, rest sourced from reference TRBV9 and TRBJ2-6, is DSGVTQTPKHLITATGQRVTLRCSPRSGDLSVYWYQQSLDQGLQFLIQYYNGEERAKGNILERFSAQQFPDLHSELNLSSLELGDSALYFCASSVQWAGANVLTFGAGSRLTVL.

Here the CDR3 reads CASSSGGAETQYF. CDR3 DNA: TGTGCCAGCAGTTCAGGGGGCGCGGAGACCCAGTACTTC. The V call is TRBV6-5, the J call TRBJ2-5; TRBD1 agrees at 8 bases. V shed 4 bases and J 5 bases; nucleotides not matched to a gene: 3. CDR3 length equals 13 residues. CDR1 and CDR2 (germline): MNHEY, SVGAGI.

The chain couples TRBV9 to TRBJ1-2; TRBD1 might be the D (6 bases). The V end was cut by 0 bases, the J end by 7 bases, with 7 bases between. Germline V lookup: CDR1 SGDLS, CDR2 YYNGEE. The CDR3 extends over 12 amino acids. CDR3 sequence: CASSVGGAGYTF. The CDR3 DNA sequence: TGTGCCAGCAGCGTAGGGGGGGCTGGCTACACCTTC.

The chain couples TRBV29-1 to TRBJ1-2; no reliable D call. CDR3 length: 12 residues. V lost 1 base to trimming and J lost 5 bases, with 8 bases between them. Germline V CDR1 and CDR2: SQVTM, ANQGSEA. DNA of the CDR3: TGCAGCGTTGAAGGGGCGGAGTATGGCTACACCTTC. It specifies CSVEGAEYGYTF. Supplemented by reference TRBV29-1 and TRBJ1-2, the full variable domain reads SAVISQKPSRDICQRGTSLTIQCQVDSQVTMMFWYRQQPGQSLTLIATANQGSEATYESGFVIDKFPISRPNLTFSTLTVSNMSPEDSSIYLCSVEGAEYGYTFGSGTRLTVV.

The gene calls are TRBV6-5 and TRBJ1-1; no firm D call. CDR3 size: 13 residues. Looked up from germline, CDR1 is MNHEY and CDR2 is SVGAGI. V was cut by 2 bases and J by 5 bases, with 9 bases left in between. CDR3 sequence: CASSYGEHTEAFF. The CDR3 region has the DNA TGTGCCAGCAGTTACGGTGAGCATACTGAAGCTTTCTTT.

This clone turned up a few times. The chain joins TRBV7-9 to TRBJ2-1; no firm D call. The CDR3 extends over 13 amino acids. Trimming removed 1 base at V and 12 bases at J, with 13 bases between. Germline lookup yields CDR1 SEHNR and CDR2 FQNEAQ (reference sequence). CDR3 nucleotide sequence: TGTGCCAGCAGCTTAGACTTTCAGGAGCGGCAGTTCTTC. Translating gives CASSLDFQERQFF.

This clone appeared a few times. Other nucleotide sequences in the sample specify the same CDR3. The CDR3 region has the DNA TGTGCCAGCAGCTCAGGGTCGAGCAATCAGCCCCAGCATTTT. Encoded protein: CASSSGSSNQPQHF. The V call is TRBV6-5, the J call TRBJ1-5, with TRBD1 as a possible D gene (5 bases). Germline V gene sequence: CDR1 MNHEY, CDR2 SVGAGI. Trimming pared 6 bases from V and 1 base from J, leaving 10 bases between. The CDR3 covers 14 residues.

The rearrangement joins TRBV9 to TRBJ2-3, with 11 bases lining up with TRBD2. CDR1 SGDLS and CDR2 YYNGEE come from the germline V gene. The V gene end was trimmed by 4 bases and the J gene end by 3 bases; junction bases not matched to a gene: 7. The CDR3 spans 16 residues. The CDR3 DNA follows: TGTGCCAGCAGCCCAGAGACTAGCGGGGCAACAGATACGCAGTATTTT. Protein: CASSPETSGATDTQYF.

The genes are TRBV4-1 and TRBJ1-2; tentative D call: TRBD1 (6 bases). The CDR3 covers 13 residues. Germline V gives CDR1 MGHRA, CDR2 YSYEKL. Trimming removed 4 bases at V and 6 bases at J, with 12 bases between. DNA of the CDR3: TGCGCCAGCAGCCTGAGGGGGACCCATGGCTACACCTTC. Its protein product is CASSLRGTHGYTF.

The chain combines TRBV13 with TRBJ2-7; tentatively, D is TRBD1 (6 bases). CDR1 PRHDT and CDR2 FYEKMQ come from the germline V gene (reference sequence). The CDR3 length is 13 residues. Trimming removed 4 bases from V and 3 bases from J, with 10 bases in between. This chain's CDR3 is CASSSGQYYEQYF. As DNA, the CDR3 is TGTGCCAGCAGCTCAGGACAGTACTACGAGCAGTACTTC.

The chain combines TRBV5-6 with TRBJ2-5, with 7 bases aligning to TRBD2. From germline, CDR1 is SGHDT and CDR2 YYEEEE. The CDR3 sequence is 15 residues long. J lost 2 bases, V lost 0 bases, and 4 bases had no gene match. CDR3 sequence (DNA): TGTGCCAGCAGCTTGGCCCCGGGAGGACAAGAGACCCAGTACTTC. Residues: CASSLAPGGQETQYF. Using reference TRBV5-6 and TRBJ2-5 for the parts outside the CDR3, the full variable domain is DAGVTQSPTHLIKTRGQQVTLRCSPKSGHDTVSWYQQALGQGPQFIFQYYEEEERQRGNFPDRFSGHQFPNYSSELNVNALLLGDSALYLCASSLAPGGQETQYFGPGTRLLVL.

The V gene is TRBV10-3, the J gene TRBJ2-1; TRBD2 might be the D (6 bases). Trimming left V 2 bases short and J 4 bases short, with 9 bases between. The V gene's germline CDR1 is ENHRY and CDR2 SYGVKD. This CDR3 has 14 amino acids. CDR3 coding DNA: TGTGCCATCAGTGAGAATAGCGGATACAATGAGCAGTTCTTC. Protein product: CAISENSGYNEQFF.

V and J are TRBV4-1 and TRBJ2-1; D uncertain. The CDR3 loop spans 13 amino acids. Trimming took 2 bases from V and 6 from J, leaving 8 bases between them. Germline CDR1 is MGHRA and CDR2 is YSYEKL. CDR3 amino acids: CASSQLLSNEQFF. The CDR3 DNA is TGCGCCAGCAGCCAATTGTTGTCCAATGAGCAGTTCTTC.

This chain connects TRBV6-5 to TRBJ2-5; no clear D gene. The CDR3 length is 10 residues. The V end lost 8 bases, the J end lost 5 bases, and 6 bases lay between the germline ends. Germline V gene lookup returns CDR1 MNHEY and CDR2 SVGAGI. CDR3 sequence reads: CASRGETQYF. In nucleotides, the CDR3 is TGTGCCAGCCGTGGGGAGACCCAGTACTTC.

This rearrangement joins TRBV5-6 to TRBJ2-3, with D tentatively TRBD1 (5 bases). CDR1 and CDR2 (germline): SGHDT, YYEEEE. Trimming left V 4 bases short and J 6 bases short, with 12 bases between. CDR3 length: 13 amino acids. CDR3 coding DNA: TGTGCCAGCAGCCAGGACATCCCCGATACGCAGTATTTT. Translated: CASSQDIPDTQYF.

Worth noting for this clone: The same CDR3 is also encoded by other DNA sequences in this sample. The chain combines TRBV6-5 with TRBJ2-1; D is unclear. CDR1 and CDR2 from the germline V gene are MNHEY and SVGAGI. The CDR3 is 13 amino acids. Deletions cut 2 bases from V and 3 bases from J, with 5 bases between. The CDR3 nucleotides are TGTGCCAGCAGTTACAGTGGCTACAATGAGCAGTTCTTC. It encodes CASSYSGYNEQFF.

This rearrangement joins TRBV27 to TRBJ2-7, with 10 bases matching TRBD1. CDR1 MNHEY and CDR2 SMNVEV come from the germline V gene (reference sequence). V was pared by 0 bases and J by 4 bases, with 3 bases of the junction left unmatched. This CDR3 has 15 residues. The CDR3 sequence is CASSLSWTGGYEQYF. The DNA of the CDR3 is TGTGCCAGCAGTTTATCCTGGACAGGGGGGTACGAGCAGTACTTC.

The V call is TRBV5-4, the J call TRBJ2-1, with 10 bases lining up with TRBD2. The V gene end was trimmed by 6 bases and the J gene end by 11 bases; junction bases not matched to a gene: 2. The CDR3 is 11 amino acids. Germline CDR1 SGHNT, CDR2 YYREEE (reference sequence). CDR3 bases: TGTGCCAGCACGACTAGCGGGCAGCAGTTCTTC. Its translation: CASTTSGQQFF. Drawing the rest from reference TRBV5-4 and TRBJ2-1, the complete variable domain is ETGVTQSPTHLIKTRGQQVTLRCSSQSGHNTVSWYQQALGQGPQFIFQYYREEENGRGNFPPRFSGLQFPNYSSELNVNALELDDSALYLCASTTSGQQFFGPGTRLTVL.

The V gene is TRBV27, the J gene TRBJ1-5, with D unresolved. Trimming shortened V by 1 base and J by 0 bases, and 7 bases separated the two germline ends. From germline, CDR1 is MNHEY and CDR2 SMNVEV (reference sequence). The length of the CDR3 is 15 residues. The CDR3 is CASSLWAGSNQPQHF. DNA for the CDR3: TGTGCCAGCAGTTTATGGGCGGGTAGCAATCAGCCCCAGCATTTT.

In its sample, this clone was seen once. This chain's CDR3 is CASRETSGGAHTQYF. CDR3 coding DNA: TGTGCCAGCAGGGAGACTAGCGGGGGGGCCCATACGCAGTATTTT. This chain connects TRBV27 to TRBJ2-3, with TRBD2 identical over 14 bases. The V gene's germline CDR1 is MNHEY and CDR2 SMNVEV (reference sequence). The J segment lost 7 bases and the V segment lost 6 bases, leaving 6 bases of the junction unmatched. This CDR3 contains 15 residues.

V gene TRBV29-1 combines with J gene TRBJ2-1, with a weak D call TRBD2 (5 bases). Germline values: CDR1 SQVTM, CDR2 ANQGSEA. V was trimmed by 7 bases and J by 10 bases, leaving 23 bases between them. This CDR3 contains 14 residues. The CDR3 region has the DNA TGCAGCGCCCAAAGCGGTCTCGAGTATGGGGAGCAGTTCTTC. Protein product: CSAQSGLEYGEQFF.